This T cell receptor (beta chain) comes out of a study of T cells after somatic rescue of genetic block. V lost 4 bases and J lost 5, with 13 bases in between. The CDR3 runs 13 residues. CDR1 is SGHRS and CDR2 is YFSETQ in the germline V gene. Profiling relied on immunoSEQ multiplex PCR, and the TCRdb table lists in-frame clones only, not all of them. The data hold under 150,000 clones, with about 93% observed a single time. What was sequenced was peripheral blood mononuclear cells (PBMCs). The V call is TRBV5-1, the J call TRBJ2-7; tentative D call: TRBD1 (5 bases). The origin of this receptor is a woman aged 18-29 years. The CDR3 nucleotides are TGCGCCAGCAGCCCCCAGGGATCAAACGAGCAGTACTTC. As protein: CASSPQGSNEQYF.